This passage covers 15 T cell receptor beta chains from one sample sequenced in a study of T cells in Graves' hyperthyroidism and ophthalmopathy. There were TCR beta CDR3 regions amplified from RNA transcripts. When the TCR CDR3 underwent first-round RT-PCR, the HTBI primer set was used. TCRdb fed the multiplex PCR reads into MiXCR, producing one record per CDR3 protein. The sample has 400,000 to 500,000 distinct CDR3 sequences; approximately 14% are singletons. Source material: blood. These receptors were obtained from a man in his late teens or twenties with Graves' ophthalmopathy.

The table lists this clonotype with many counts. The chain couples TRBV7-3 to TRBJ2-3, with TRBD2 as a possible D gene (6 bases). The CDR3 consists of 14 residues. V gave up 1 base and J gave up 7 bases, with 12 bases separating them. CDR1 is SGHTA and CDR2 is FQGTGA in the germline V gene. The CDR3 coding sequence is TGTGCCAGCAGCTTAAGTGCGGGGCACAATACGCAGTATTTT. It is translated as CASSLSAGHNTQYF.

This clonotype was picked up many times. The V call is TRBV24-1, the J call TRBJ2-5; TRBD2 might be the D (5 bases). The germline V gene encodes CDR1 KGHDR and CDR2 SFDVKD. Trimming removed 2 bases at V and 5 bases at J, with 11 bases between. The CDR3 extends over 14 amino acids. CDR3 DNA: TGTGCCACCAGTGATTGGAGGACCCGCGAGACCCAGTACTTC. It yields the protein CATSDWRTRETQYF.

The V gene is TRBV7-3, the J gene TRBJ2-3, with 7 bases identical to TRBD2. This CDR3 is 17 amino acids long. From germline, CDR1 is SGHTA and CDR2 FQGTGA. Trimming took 1 base from V and 6 from J; bases not matched to a gene: 13. CDR3 protein: CASSLNAGGRASDTQYF. The CDR3 DNA reads TGTGCCAGCAGCTTAAATGCCGGGGGGAGGGCCTCGGATACGCAGTATTTT.

This chain connects TRBV6-5 to TRBJ1-2; D is unclear. The V gene lost 1 base and the J gene lost 4 bases, with 13 bases spanning the gap. There are 15 residues in the CDR3. The germline gives CDR1 MNHEY, CDR2 SVGAGI. The CDR3 DNA is TGTGCCAGCAGTTACTTGGGGTCAGAGAGCTATGGCTACACCTTC. Encoded protein: CASSYLGSESYGYTF.

About this clonotype itself: A read error may produce the germline difference seen at one junction end. The chain carries TRBV20-1 and TRBJ1-1; D might be TRBD1 (6 bases). There are 13 residues in the CDR3. Per the germline V gene, CDR1 is DFQATT and CDR2 is SNEGSKA (reference sequence). The CDR3: CSAVESGDTEALF. The CDR3, as DNA: TGCAGTGCAGTCGAATCAGGGGACACTGAAGCTCTCTTT.

V and J are TRBV7-9 and TRBJ1-1; D not certain. CDR1 and CDR2 (germline): SEHNR, FQNEAQ (reference sequence). CDR3 length equals 13 residues. With 5 bases removed from V and 4 bases from J, the gap between germline ends came to 11 bases. The CDR3 nucleotides are TGTGCCAGCAGCATAAGTGCGGTCACTGAAGCTTTCTTT. Protein: CASSISAVTEAFF.

This clonotype was recorded at least ten times. The V and J genes are TRBV27 and TRBJ2-1; 9 nucleotides line up with TRBD2. CDR1 MNHEY and CDR2 SMNVEV come from the germline V gene (reference sequence). V lost 5 bases and J lost 1; bases outside the gene matches: 12. The CDR3 has 18 residues. Here the CDR3 reads CASSPELAGLASYNEQFF. CDR3 DNA: TGTGCCAGCAGTCCGGAACTAGCGGGCTTGGCTTCCTACAATGAGCAGTTCTTC.

Comment on this clonotype: Germline is not matched at one junction end, which may reflect a read error. This chain connects TRBV6-1 to TRBJ2-3; D is possibly TRBD2 (5 bases). The CDR3 runs 16 residues. CDR1 and CDR2 (germline): MNHNS, SASEGT. CDR3 DNA sequence: TGTGCCAGCAGTGCCGAAGGGTGGCCTAGCATAGATACGCAGTATTTT. It codes for CASSAEGWPSIDTQYF.

This clonotype was counted a few times. The chain employs TRBV29-1 and TRBJ1-1; perhaps TRBD1 as D (6 bases). V was pared by 6 bases and J by 5 bases, with 22 bases between. The length of the CDR3 is 15 residues. CDR1 and CDR2 (germline): SQVTM, ANQGSEA. This CDR3 is CSVGGEGGKLTEAFF. The CDR3 DNA is TGCAGCGTGGGGGGGGAAGGGGGGAAATTGACTGAAGCTTTCTTT.

This clonotype was found many times. The chain links TRBV4-2 to TRBJ2-7; maybe TRBD1 (5 bases). The CDR3 consists of 15 residues. Trimming cost V 0 bases and J 0 bases, with 9 bases left between them. The germline CDR1 and CDR2 sequences are LGHNA and YNFKEQ. In nucleotides, the CDR3 is TGTGCCAGCAGCCAAGATGTGGGGCCCTCCTACGAGCAGTACTTC. Translated: CASSQDVGPSYEQYF.

This clonotype was counted at least ten times. V usage is TRBV12-3 or TRBV12-4 and J usage is TRBJ2-1; D possibly corresponds to TRBD1 (5 bases). The V end lost 6 bases, the J end lost 7 bases, and 16 bases lay between the germline ends. The CDR3 is 14 residues long. The CDR3 here is CASRLIGAENEQFF. The DNA for the CDR3 is TGTGCCAGCAGGCTGATTGGGGCGGAAAATGAGCAGTTCTTC.

This chain's CDR3 is CASSFSSGGQETQYF. CDR3 sequence (DNA): TGTGCCAGCAGTTTCTCATCGGGAGGACAAGAGACCCAGTACTTC. The chain uses TRBV27 and TRBJ2-5; 7 bases match TRBD2. J was trimmed by 2 bases and V by 3 bases; bases with no gene match: 6. The CDR3 is 15 residues long. Germline-derived CDR1 and CDR2 are MNHEY and SMNVEV (reference sequence).

This clonotype has ten or more counts. A junction end diverges from the germline sequence, so it may reflect a read error. The rearrangement uses TRBV5-1 and TRBJ2-5; 9 bases agree with TRBD2. The germline V gene encodes CDR1 SGHRS and CDR2 YFSETQ. The CDR3 is 15 residues long. The chain's CDR3 is CASSLGLAGQETQYF. The CDR3 region has the DNA TGTGCCAGCAGCTTAGGCCTAGCGGGACAAGAGACCCAGTACTTC. The full variable domain, completed using reference TRBV5-1 and TRBJ2-5, is KAGVTQTPRYLIKTRGQQVTLSCSPISGHRSVSWYQQTPGQGLQFLFEYFSETQRNKGNFPGRFSGRQFSNSRSEMNVSTLELGDSALYLCASSLGLAGQETQYFGPGTRLLVL.

This clonotype was recorded many times. The V gene is TRBV20-1, the J gene TRBJ2-1; D unresolved. Trimming pared 0 bases from V and 6 bases from J, leaving 3 bases between. Germline V gives CDR1 DFQATT, CDR2 SNEGSKA (reference sequence). CDR3 length: 11 residues. The CDR3 loop reads CSARDGNEQFF. As DNA, the CDR3 is TGCAGTGCTAGAGACGGCAATGAGCAGTTCTTC.

The V gene is TRBV5-1, the J gene TRBJ1-3; D gene unclear. Trimming took 0 bases from V and 4 from J, leaving 11 bases between them. Germline CDR1 SGHRS, CDR2 YFSETQ. This CDR3 contains 15 residues. This chain's CDR3 is CASSLVASPGNTIYF. The DNA for the CDR3 is TGCGCCAGCAGCTTGGTTGCGTCTCCGGGAAACACCATATATTTT.